This TCR beta chain was identified in a study of blood T cell repertoires in COVID-19. TCRdb's table, derived via immunoSEQ multiplex PCR, lists solely in-frame clones and lacks some. The sample shows approximately 440,000 clones, 75% to 90% of them seen only once. Sequencing was done on a sample of PBMCs or T cells enriched from blood (not recorded which). This receptor was identified in a woman aged 18 to 35 who had recovered from COVID-19.

The chain's CDR3 is CASSFGQRETEAFF. The CDR3 coding sequence is TGCGCCAGCAGCTTTGGACAGAGAGAAACTGAAGCTTTCTTT. The chain uses TRBV5-1 and TRBJ1-1; possible D gene TRBD1, 6 bases. Germline V gene sequence: CDR1 SGHRS, CDR2 YFSETQ. The CDR3 totals 14 residues. The V and J ends lost 2 bases and 5 bases respectively, with 13 bases between them.